This T cell receptor (beta chain) was obtained from a study of cytomegalovirus exposure and HLA in healthy donors. Notes on the study in general: Within a later analysis, the majority of CMV-associated TCR beta chains appeared HLA-restricted. In a later analysis, compared with equally common non-associated chains, HLA-associated beta chains were more expanded.

On this clone itself: Its specificity is unknown.

Researchers ran the PCR with 60 Vbeta and 13 Jbeta primers. TCRdb keeps only in-frame clones here, not all; method: immunoSEQ multiplex PCR. The table shows more than 85,000 clones, with around three quarters occurring only once. J gave up 3 bases and V 8 bases, and 16 bases lay outside the gene matches. The CDR3 is 17 residues long. CDR1 and CDR2 (germline): GTSNPN, SVGIG (reference sequence). The rearrangement uses TRBV30 and TRBJ1-6; 7 bases are a match to TRBD1. The clonotype originates from a female donor in good health and CMV-seropositive. The source material was PBMCs. CDR3 region: CATSPEDRHYYNSPLHF. The CDR3 nucleotides are TGTGCCACCTCCCCCGAGGACAGGCACTACTATAATTCACCCCTCCACTTT.